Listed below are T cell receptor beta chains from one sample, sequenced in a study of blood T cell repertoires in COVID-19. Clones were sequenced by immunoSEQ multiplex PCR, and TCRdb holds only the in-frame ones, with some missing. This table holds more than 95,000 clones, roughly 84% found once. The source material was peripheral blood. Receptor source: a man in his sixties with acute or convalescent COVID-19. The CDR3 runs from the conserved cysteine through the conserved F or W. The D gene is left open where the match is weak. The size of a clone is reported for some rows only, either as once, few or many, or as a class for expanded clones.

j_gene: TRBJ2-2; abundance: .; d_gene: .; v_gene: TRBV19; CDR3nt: TGTGCCAGTAGGGACCTAGACAGAAGCACCGGGGAGCTGTTTTTT; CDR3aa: CASRDLDRSTGELFF
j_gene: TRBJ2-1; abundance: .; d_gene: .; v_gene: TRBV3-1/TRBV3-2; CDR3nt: TGTGCCAGCAGCCAAGAGGAGTGGAATGAGCAGTTCTTC; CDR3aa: CASSQEEWNEQFF
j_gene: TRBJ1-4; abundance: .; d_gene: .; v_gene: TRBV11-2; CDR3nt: TGTGCCAGCAGCTTAAGCCTAAGTGCAACTAATGAAAAACTGTTTTTT; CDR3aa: CASSLSLSATNEKLFF
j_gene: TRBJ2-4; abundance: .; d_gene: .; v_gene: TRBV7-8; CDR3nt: TGTGCCAGCAGCCGGAACCTAGCCGGGAACATTCAGTACTTC; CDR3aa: CASSRNLAGNIQYF
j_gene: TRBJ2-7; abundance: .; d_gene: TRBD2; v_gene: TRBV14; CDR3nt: TGTGCCAGCAGCCAACTAGCGGAGGCCTACGAGCAGTACTTC; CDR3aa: CASSQLAEAYEQYF
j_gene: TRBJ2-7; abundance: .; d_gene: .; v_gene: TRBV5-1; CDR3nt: TGCGCCAGCAGCCCGGTTGTATCCTACGAGCAGTACTTC; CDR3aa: CASSPVVSYEQYF
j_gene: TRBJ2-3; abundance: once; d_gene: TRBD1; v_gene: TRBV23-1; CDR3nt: TGCGCCAGCAGTCGGCCGGGACAGGGGGCCTTTTTTACAGATACGCAGTATTTT; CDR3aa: CASSRPGQGAFFTDTQYF
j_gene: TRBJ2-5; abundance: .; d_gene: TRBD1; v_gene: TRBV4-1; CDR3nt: TGCGCCAGCAGCCAAGACCCCGGACAGGGCCAAGAGACCCAGTACTTC; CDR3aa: CASSQDPGQGQETQYF
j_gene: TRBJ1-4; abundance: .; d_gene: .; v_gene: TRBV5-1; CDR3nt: TGCGCCAGCAGCTTGGGCTACAGAGATAATGAAAAACTGTTTTTT; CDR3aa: CASSLGYRDNEKLFF
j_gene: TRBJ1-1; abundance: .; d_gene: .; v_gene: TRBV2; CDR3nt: TGTGCCAGCAGTGAATTAGAGGGTTGGACTGAAGCTTTCTTT; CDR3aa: CASSELEGWTEAFF